These 3 T cell receptor beta chains were sequenced from one sample in a study of CD8 T cells in Susac syndrome. An input of about 0.5 to 1 ug of RNA was subjected to reverse transcription using random hexamers. TCRdb called the immunoSEQ multiplex PCR reads again in MiXCR, with one record for every CDR3 protein. The top ten clones hold roughly 0.091% of a sample with roughly 120,000 distinct CDR3 sequences, over 85% of them seen once. Sequencing input: CD4+ T cells from PBMCs. All receptors come from a human donor in good health.

This rearrangement joins TRBV9 to TRBJ2-7; 7 nucleotides align to TRBD1. This CDR3 comprises 14 residues. V gave up 4 bases and J gave up 3 bases; unmatched junction bases: 7. The V gene's germline CDR1 is SGDLS and CDR2 YYNGEE. CDR3 sequence reads: CASSINGQDYEQYF. The CDR3 bases are TGTGCCAGCAGCATAAATGGACAGGACTACGAGCAGTACTTC. Complete variable domain (other parts from reference TRBV9 and TRBJ2-7): DSGVTQTPKHLITATGQRVTLRCSPRSGDLSVYWYQQSLDQGLQFLIQYYNGEERAKGNILERFSAQQFPDLHSELNLSSLELGDSALYFCASSINGQDYEQYFGPGTRLTVT.

V gene TRBV4-1 combines with J gene TRBJ2-7; D uncertain. This CDR3 is built from 15 residues. Trimming shortened V by 4 bases and J by 1 base, and 14 bases separated the two germline ends. Germline V gene lookup returns CDR1 MGHRA and CDR2 YSYEKL. CDR3 amino acids: CASSLGSTFSYEQYF. CDR3 DNA sequence: TGCGCCAGCAGCCTCGGTTCCACCTTTTCCTACGAGCAGTACTTC.

This clonotype appeared a single time. This chain joins TRBV20-1 and TRBJ2-1; D unclear. The CDR3 covers 12 residues. V lost 3 bases, J lost 2 bases, and 5 bases lay in between. Germline V lookup: CDR1 DFQATT, CDR2 SNEGSKA (reference sequence). In DNA, the CDR3 is TGCAGTGCTAGTATAACCTACAATGAGCAGTTCTTC. Translation gives CSASITYNEQFF.